This T cell receptor beta chain originates from a study of cytomegalovirus exposure and HLA in healthy donors. Sequenced by immunoSEQ multiplex PCR; TCRdb stores in-frame clones only, minus some. The sample records about 240,000 clones, roughly 89% being singletons. Germline CDR1 reads MNHEY; CDR2 reads SMNVEV (reference sequence). The V and J ends lost 6 bases and 0 bases respectively, with 25 bases between them. The CDR3 spans 19 residues. This clonotype originated in a man aged 18 to 35 in good health and CMV-seronegative. This rearrangement joins TRBV27 to TRBJ2-3; D is possibly TRBD2 (5 bases). Specimen: PBMCs. CDR3 loop: CASSYHPSLERYSTDTQYF. In DNA, the CDR3 is TGTGCCAGCAGCTACCACCCCTCACTAGAGCGCTATAGCACAGATACGCAGTATTTT.